The source of this T cell receptor (beta chain) is a study of early T cells in non-severe SARS-CoV-2 infection. The overall study: The chains were unpaired, and the sequenced material was bulk RNA from unsorted whole blood.

The V segment lost 6 bases and the J segment 0 bases; nucleotides outside the gene matches: 5. The CDR3 totals 13 residues. Looked up from germline, CDR1 is DFQATT and CDR2 is SNEGSKA (reference sequence). In regard to this clonotype: The antigen remains unidentified.

Study-wide findings and caveats: In VDJdb matching, anti-spike CD8 responses were favored while private and CD4 specificities went missing.

Unique molecular identifier tags were affixed to discrete cDNA molecules. TCRdb fed the 5' RACE reads into MiXCR, producing one record per CDR3 protein. Of roughly 55,000 distinct CDR3 sequences in the sample, about 15% are singletons; the top ten hold about a tenth. This TCR came from an adult who was a healthcare worker with PCR-confirmed SARS-CoV-2 infection or an uninfected control (not recorded which). The sequences come from whole blood, collected at baseline. The chain has TRBV20-1 and TRBJ2-7; 7 bases fit TRBD1. Here the CDR3 reads CSASGTVSYEQYF. The CDR3 bases are TGCAGTGCATCCGGGACAGTCTCCTACGAGCAGTACTTC.